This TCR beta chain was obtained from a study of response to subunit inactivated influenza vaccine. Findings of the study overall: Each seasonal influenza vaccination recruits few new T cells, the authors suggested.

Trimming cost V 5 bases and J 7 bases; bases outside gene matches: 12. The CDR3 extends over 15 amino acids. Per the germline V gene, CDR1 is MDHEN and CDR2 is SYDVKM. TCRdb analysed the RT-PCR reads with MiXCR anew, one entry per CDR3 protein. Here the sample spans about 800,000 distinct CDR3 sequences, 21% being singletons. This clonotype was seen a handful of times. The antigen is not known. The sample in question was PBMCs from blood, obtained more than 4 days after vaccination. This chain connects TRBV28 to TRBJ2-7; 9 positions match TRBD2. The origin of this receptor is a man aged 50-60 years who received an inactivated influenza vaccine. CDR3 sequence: CASSLTPGLAKEQYF. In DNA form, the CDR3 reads TGTGCCAGCAGTCTCACACCGGGACTAGCTAAAGAGCAGTACTTC.